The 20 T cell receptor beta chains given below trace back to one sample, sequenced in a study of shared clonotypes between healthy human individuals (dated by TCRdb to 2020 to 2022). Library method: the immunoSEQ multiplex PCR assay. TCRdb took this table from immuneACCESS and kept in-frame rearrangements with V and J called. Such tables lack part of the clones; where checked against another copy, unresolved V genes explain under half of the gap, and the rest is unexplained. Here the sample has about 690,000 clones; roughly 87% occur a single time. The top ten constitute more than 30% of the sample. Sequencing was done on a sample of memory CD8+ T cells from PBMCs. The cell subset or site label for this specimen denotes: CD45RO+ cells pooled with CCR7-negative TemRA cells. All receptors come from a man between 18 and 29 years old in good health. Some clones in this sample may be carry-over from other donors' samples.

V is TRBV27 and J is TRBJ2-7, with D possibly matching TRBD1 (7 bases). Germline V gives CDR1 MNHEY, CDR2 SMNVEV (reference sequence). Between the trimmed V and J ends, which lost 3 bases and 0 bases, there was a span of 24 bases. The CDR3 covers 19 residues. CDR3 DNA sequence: TGTGCCAGCAGTTTGGGCTGGACAGGCTCAGCGGGTTTCTCCTACGAGCAGTACTTC. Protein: CASSLGWTGSAGFSYEQYF.

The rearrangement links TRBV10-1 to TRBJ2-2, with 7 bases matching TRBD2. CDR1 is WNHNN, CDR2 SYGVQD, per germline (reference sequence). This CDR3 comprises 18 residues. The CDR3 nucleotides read TGCCCCCAGAGGGCGAGGGAGGGACCGTTTATGAACACCGGGGAGCTGTTTTTT. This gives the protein CPQRAREGPFMNTGELFF.

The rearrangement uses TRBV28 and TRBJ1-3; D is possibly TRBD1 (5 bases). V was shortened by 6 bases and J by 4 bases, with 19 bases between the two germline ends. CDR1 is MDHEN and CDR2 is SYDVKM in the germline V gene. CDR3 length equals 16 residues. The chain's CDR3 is CASRATPIRAGNTIYF. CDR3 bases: TGTGCCAGCAGGGCTACCCCGATCAGGGCCGGAAACACCATATATTTT.

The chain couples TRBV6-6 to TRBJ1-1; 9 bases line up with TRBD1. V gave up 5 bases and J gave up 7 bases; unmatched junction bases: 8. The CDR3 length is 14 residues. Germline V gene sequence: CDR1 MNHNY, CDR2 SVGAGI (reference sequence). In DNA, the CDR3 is TGTGCCAGCAGTCCCTGGACAGGGGAAGGTGAAGCTTTCTTT. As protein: CASSPWTGEGEAFF.

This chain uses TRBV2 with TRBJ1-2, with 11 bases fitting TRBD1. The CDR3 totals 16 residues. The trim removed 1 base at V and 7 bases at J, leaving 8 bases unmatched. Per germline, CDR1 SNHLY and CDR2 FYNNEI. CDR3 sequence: CASSEVGQGGVGGYTF. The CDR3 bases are TGTGCCAGCAGTGAAGTGGGACAGGGGGGCGTCGGTGGCTACACCTTC.

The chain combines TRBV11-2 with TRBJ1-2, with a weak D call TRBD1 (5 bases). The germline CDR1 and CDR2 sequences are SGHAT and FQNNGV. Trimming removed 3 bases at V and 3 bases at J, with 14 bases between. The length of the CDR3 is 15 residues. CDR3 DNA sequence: TGTGCCAGCAGCTTTTCCGGTCCGGGGCACTATGGCTACACCTTC. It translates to CASSFSGPGHYGYTF. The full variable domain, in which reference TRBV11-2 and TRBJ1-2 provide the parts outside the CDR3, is EAGVAQSPRYKIIEKRQSVAFWCNPISGHATLYWYQQILGQGPKLLIQFQNNGVVDDSQLPKDRFSAERLKGVDSTLKIQPAKLEDSAVYLCASSFSGPGHYGYTFGSGTRLTVV.

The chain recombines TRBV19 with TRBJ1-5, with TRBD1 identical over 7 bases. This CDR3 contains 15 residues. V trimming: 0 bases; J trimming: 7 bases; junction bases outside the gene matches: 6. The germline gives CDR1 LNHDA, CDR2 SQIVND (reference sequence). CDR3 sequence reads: CASSIDRQGWQPQHF. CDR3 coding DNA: TGTGCCAGTAGTATAGACAGACAGGGCTGGCAGCCCCAGCATTTT.

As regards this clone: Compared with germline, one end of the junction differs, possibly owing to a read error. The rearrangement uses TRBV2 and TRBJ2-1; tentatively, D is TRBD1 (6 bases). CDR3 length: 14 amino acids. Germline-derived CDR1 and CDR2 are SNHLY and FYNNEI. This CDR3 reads CACRTAGALGEQFF. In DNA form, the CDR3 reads TGTGCCTGCAGGACGGCAGGGGCCCTGGGGGAGCAGTTCTTC.

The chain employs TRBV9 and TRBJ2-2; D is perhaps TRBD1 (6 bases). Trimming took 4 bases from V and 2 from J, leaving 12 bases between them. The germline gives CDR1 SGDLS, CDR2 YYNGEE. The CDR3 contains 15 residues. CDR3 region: CASSLGHLNTGELFF. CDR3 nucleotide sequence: TGTGCCAGCAGCTTGGGACACCTCAACACCGGGGAGCTGTTTTTT.

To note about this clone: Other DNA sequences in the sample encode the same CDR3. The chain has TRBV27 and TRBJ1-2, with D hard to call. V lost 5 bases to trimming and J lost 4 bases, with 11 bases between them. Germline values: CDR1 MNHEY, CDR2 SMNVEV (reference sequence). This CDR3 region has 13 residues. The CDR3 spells CASSPRGGYGYTF. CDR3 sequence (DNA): TGTGCCAGCAGTCCGCGTGGCGGCTATGGCTACACCTTC.

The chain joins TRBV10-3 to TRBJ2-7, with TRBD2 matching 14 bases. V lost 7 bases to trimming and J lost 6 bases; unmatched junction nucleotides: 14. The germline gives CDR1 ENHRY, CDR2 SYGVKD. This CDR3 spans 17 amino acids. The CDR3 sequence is CAITDPGTSGRIGEQYF. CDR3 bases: TGTGCCATCACCGACCCTGGGACTAGCGGGAGAATTGGCGAGCAGTACTTC.

The CDR3 bases are TGTGCCAGCAGCGTAGATGGGCAGGGGTTTCAGCCCCAGCATTTT. Protein product: CASSVDGQGFQPQHF. The chain uses TRBV9 and TRBJ1-5; a possible D gene is TRBD1 (6 bases). Trimming stripped 0 bases from V and 6 bases from J, with 13 bases between. The CDR3 consists of 15 residues. CDR1 SGDLS and CDR2 YYNGEE come from the germline V gene.

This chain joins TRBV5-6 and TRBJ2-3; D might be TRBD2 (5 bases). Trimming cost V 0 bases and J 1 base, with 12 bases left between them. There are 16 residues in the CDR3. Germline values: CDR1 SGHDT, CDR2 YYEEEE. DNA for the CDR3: TGTGCCAGCAGCTTGGATGGCTGGCGGGGCACAGATACGCAGTATTTT. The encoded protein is CASSLDGWRGTDTQYF. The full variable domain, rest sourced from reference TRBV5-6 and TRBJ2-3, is DAGVTQSPTHLIKTRGQQVTLRCSPKSGHDTVSWYQQALGQGPQFIFQYYEEEERQRGNFPDRFSGHQFPNYSSELNVNALLLGDSALYLCASSLDGWRGTDTQYFGPGTRLTVL.

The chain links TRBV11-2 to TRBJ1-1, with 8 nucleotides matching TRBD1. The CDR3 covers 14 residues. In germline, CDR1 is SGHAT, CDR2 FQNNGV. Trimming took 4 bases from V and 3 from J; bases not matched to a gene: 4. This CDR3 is CASSSYRGDTEAFF. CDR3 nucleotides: TGTGCCAGCAGCTCTTACAGGGGGGACACTGAAGCTTTCTTT.

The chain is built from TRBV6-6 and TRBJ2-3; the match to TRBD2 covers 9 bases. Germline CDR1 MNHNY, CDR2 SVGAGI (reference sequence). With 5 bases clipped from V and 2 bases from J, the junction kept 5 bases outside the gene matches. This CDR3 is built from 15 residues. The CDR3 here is CASSGLAGITDTQYF. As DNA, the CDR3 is TGTGCCAGCAGTGGGCTAGCGGGGATCACAGATACGCAGTATTTT.

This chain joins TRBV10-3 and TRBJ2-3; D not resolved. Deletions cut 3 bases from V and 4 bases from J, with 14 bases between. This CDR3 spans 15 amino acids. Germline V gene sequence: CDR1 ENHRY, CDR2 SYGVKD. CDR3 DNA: TGTGCCATCAGTGAACCTGGGGTAAACTCAGATACGCAGTATTTT. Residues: CAISEPGVNSDTQYF.

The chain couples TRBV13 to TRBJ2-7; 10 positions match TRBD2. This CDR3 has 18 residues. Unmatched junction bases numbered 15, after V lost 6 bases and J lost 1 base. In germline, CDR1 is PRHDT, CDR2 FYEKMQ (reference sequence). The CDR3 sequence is CASREIDSSGSPSYEQYF. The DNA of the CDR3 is TGTGCCAGCAGAGAGATAGATTCTAGCGGGAGTCCATCCTACGAGCAGTACTTC.

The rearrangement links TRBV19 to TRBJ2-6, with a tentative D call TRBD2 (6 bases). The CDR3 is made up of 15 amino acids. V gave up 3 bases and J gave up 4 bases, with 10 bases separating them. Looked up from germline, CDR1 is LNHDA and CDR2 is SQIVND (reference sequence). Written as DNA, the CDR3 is TGTGCCAGTAGTATTGGAGGGTTGGGGGCCAACGTCCTGACTTTC. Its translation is CASSIGGLGANVLTF.

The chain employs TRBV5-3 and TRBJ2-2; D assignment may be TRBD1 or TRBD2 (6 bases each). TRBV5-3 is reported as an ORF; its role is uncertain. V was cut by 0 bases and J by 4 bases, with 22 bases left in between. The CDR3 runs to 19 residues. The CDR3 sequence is CARSLEWLDEGGTTGELFF. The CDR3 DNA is TGTGCCAGAAGCTTGGAGTGGTTGGATGAGGGGGGCACCACCGGGGAGCTGTTTTTT.

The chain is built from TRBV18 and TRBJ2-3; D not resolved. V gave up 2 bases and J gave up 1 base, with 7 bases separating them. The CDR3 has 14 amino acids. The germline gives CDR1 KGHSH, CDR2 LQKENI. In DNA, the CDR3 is TGTGCCAGCTCACCAACCCCGCGCACAGATACGCAGTATTTT. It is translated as CASSPTPRTDTQYF.